The sequence of this T cell receptor (beta chain) was determined in a study of blood T cell repertoires in COVID-19. On the study more broadly: Spain, Italy and the United States supplied samples that represented acute and convalescent COVID-19. T cells, B-cell-depleted T cells, or PBMCs provided the cDNA or gDNA that served as material.

The assay was immunoSEQ multiplex PCR, and TCRdb's table has in-frame clones only and misses some. The table includes 150,000 to 200,000 clones, 89% detected once. V shed 3 bases, J shed 9 bases, and the junction held 9 bases outside the gene matches. CDR3 size: 15 residues. The V gene's germline CDR1 is MNHEY and CDR2 SMNVEV (reference sequence). The sequence was obtained from a woman aged 18 to 35 who had recovered from COVID-19. The chain couples TRBV27 to TRBJ2-1, with 9 bases identical to TRBD2. Sequencing input: PBMCs or T cells enriched from blood (not recorded which). CDR3 nucleotide sequence: TGTGCCAGCAGTTTTGGGTACTCTAGCGGGACTGAGCAGTTCTTC. As protein: CASSFGYSSGTEQFF.